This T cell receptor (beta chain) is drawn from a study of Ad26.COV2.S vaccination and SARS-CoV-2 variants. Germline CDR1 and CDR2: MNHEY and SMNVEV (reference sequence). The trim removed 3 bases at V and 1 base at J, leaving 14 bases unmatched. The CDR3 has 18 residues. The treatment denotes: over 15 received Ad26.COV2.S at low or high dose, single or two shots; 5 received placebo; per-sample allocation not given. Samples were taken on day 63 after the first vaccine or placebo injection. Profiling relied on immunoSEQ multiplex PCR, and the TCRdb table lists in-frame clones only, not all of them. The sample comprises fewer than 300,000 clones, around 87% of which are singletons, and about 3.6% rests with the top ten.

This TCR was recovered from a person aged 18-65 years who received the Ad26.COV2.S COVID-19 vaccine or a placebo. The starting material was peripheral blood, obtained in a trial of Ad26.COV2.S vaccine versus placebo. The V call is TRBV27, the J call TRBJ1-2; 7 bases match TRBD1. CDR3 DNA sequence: TGTGCCAGCAGTTTTTATAACAGGGGCCTCTCCCTTAACTATGGCTACACCTTC. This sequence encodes CASSFYNRGLSLNYGYTF.